Following are 27 T cell receptor beta chains from one sample sequenced in a study of blood T cell repertoires in COVID-19. Repertoires were generated with immunoSEQ multiplex PCR, while TCRdb's copy carries only in-frame clones and drops some. The top ten hold less than 2% of the sample, which has approximately 110,000 clones, about 85% seen once. The sequenced material came from peripheral blood. The receptors derive from a middle-aged man with acute or convalescent COVID-19.

This chain joins TRBV30 and TRBJ1-1; D gene uncertain. V lost 4 bases, J lost 1 base, and 10 bases lay in between. Germline V gives CDR1 GTSNPN, CDR2 SVGIG (reference sequence). This CDR3 has 13 amino acids. In nucleotides, the CDR3 is TGTGCCTGGAAACCTAACAGGAACACTGAAGCTTTCTTT. This sequence encodes CAWKPNRNTEAFF.

This clone was picked up a small number of times. The chain carries TRBV29-1 and TRBJ1-5; weak D call: TRBD1 (5 bases). Germline CDR1 is SQVTM and CDR2 is ANQGSEA. The CDR3 totals 13 residues. V shed 4 bases and J shed 7 bases, with 14 bases lying between them. CDR3 coding DNA: TGCAGCGTTGCTGAAGGGGTCGGACAGCCCCAGCATTTT. It is translated as CSVAEGVGQPQHF.

This chain links TRBV6-5 with TRBJ2-7; the match to TRBD1 covers 7 bases. The CDR3 runs 15 residues. J was trimmed by 7 bases and V by 4 bases; bases with no gene match: 13. The germline V gene has CDR1 MNHEY and CDR2 SVGAGI. The CDR3 loop is CASSSAGTAGGEQYF. CDR3 nucleotides: TGTGCCAGCAGTTCCGCCGGGACAGCCGGCGGTGAGCAGTACTTC.

This chain connects TRBV5-1 to TRBJ2-1; TRBD2 agrees at 10 bases. In germline, CDR1 is SGHRS, CDR2 YFSETQ. The V gene end was trimmed by 0 bases and the J gene end by 9 bases; junction bases not matched to a gene: 6. The CDR3 is made up of 15 amino acids. The CDR3, as DNA: TGCGCCAGCAGCTTGGGGACTAGCGGCCCCTCTGAGCAGTTCTTC. Its translation is CASSLGTSGPSEQFF.

The chain couples TRBV9 to TRBJ1-6, with TRBD1 matching over 8 bases. The CDR3 covers 15 residues. CDR1 is SGDLS and CDR2 is YYNGEE in the germline V gene. With V trimmed by 4 bases and J by 5 bases, 5 bases remained unmatched. CDR3 amino acids: CASSPQGADNSPLHF. The CDR3 region has the DNA TGTGCCAGCAGCCCGCAGGGGGCGGATAATTCACCCCTCCACTTT.

The count of this clone is one. The chain employs TRBV5-1 and TRBJ2-5; 8 bases are shared with TRBD1. Per the germline V gene, CDR1 is SGHRS and CDR2 is YFSETQ. This CDR3 has 15 residues. V was pared by 4 bases and J by 5 bases, with 10 bases of the junction left unmatched. For the CDR3, the DNA is TGCGCCAGCAGCCCTGGGACAGGAACGGGGGAGACCCAGTACTTC. As protein: CASSPGTGTGETQYF.

The chain employs TRBV4-1 and TRBJ1-4; D ambiguous. Trimming pared 3 bases from V and 1 base from J, leaving 15 bases between. CDR3 length: 17 amino acids. Per the germline V gene, CDR1 is MGHRA and CDR2 is YSYEKL. CDR3 bases: TGCGCCAGCAGCCAGACCCCCTTTCGGAGAACTAATGAAAAACTGTTTTTT. Protein product: CASSQTPFRRTNEKLFF.

The chain joins TRBV2 to TRBJ2-5; 7 bases fit TRBD2. From germline, CDR1 is SNHLY and CDR2 FYNNEI. This CDR3 region has 17 residues. V lost 0 bases to trimming and J lost 6 bases; unmatched junction nucleotides: 13. CDR3 nucleotides: TGTGCCAGCAGTGAAGCGGAGCGGGGTAATAAAGGGAAGACCCAGTACTTC. It codes for CASSEAERGNKGKTQYF.

This chain joins TRBV5-1 and TRBJ1-2; D gene ambiguous. CDR1 and CDR2 (germline): SGHRS, YFSETQ. Trimming left V 4 bases short and J 2 bases short, with 6 bases between. The CDR3 has 12 residues. CDR3 protein: CASSRENYGYTF. The CDR3 DNA follows: TGCGCCAGCAGCAGGGAGAACTATGGCTACACCTTC.

J is TRBJ2-7 and V is TRBV5-6; the match to TRBD1 covers 8 bases. Germline lookup yields CDR1 SGHDT and CDR2 YYEEEE. V shed 0 bases, J shed 3 bases, and the junction held 8 bases outside the gene matches. The CDR3 extends over 16 amino acids. The DNA for the CDR3 is TGTGCCAGCAGCTTGGACGGACAGGGCCTATTCTACGAGCAGTACTTC. This sequence encodes CASSLDGQGLFYEQYF.

The chain couples TRBV30 to TRBJ2-7; 7 positions match TRBD1. Germline assignment: CDR1 GTSNPN and CDR2 SVGIG (reference sequence). The CDR3 loop spans 14 amino acids. V was pared by 1 base and J by 6 bases, with 9 bases of the junction left unmatched. The CDR3 DNA is TGTGCCTGGAGTGCAGGGGGATGGTCTGCCGAGCAGTACTTC. Translated, it gives CAWSAGGWSAEQYF.

This clone occurred once. V gene TRBV19 combines with J gene TRBJ2-2; TRBD1 is a possible D gene (6 bases). From germline, CDR1 is LNHDA and CDR2 SQIVND (reference sequence). This CDR3 spans 14 amino acids. The V end lost 7 bases, the J end lost 6 bases, and 15 bases lay between the germline ends. The CDR3 reads CASTIPQGAGELFF. The DNA for the CDR3 is TGTGCCAGTACCATCCCACAGGGAGCCGGGGAGCTGTTTTTT.

The V call is TRBV27, the J call TRBJ2-1; TRBD2 matches at 10 bases. With V trimmed by 5 bases and J by 7 bases, 8 bases remained unmatched. This CDR3 contains 15 residues. Germline V gene data show CDR1 as MNHEY and CDR2 as SMNVEV (reference sequence). The CDR3 DNA reads TGTGCCAGCAGTCTCCAAGCGGGGGGGGAGAATGAGCAGTTCTTC. This translates into CASSLQAGGENEQFF.

This clone has only one observation. The chain's CDR3 is CASSTRNKGAGELFF. In DNA, the CDR3 is TGTGCCAGCAGCACACGAAATAAGGGGGCCGGGGAGCTGTTTTTT. The V gene is TRBV9, the J gene TRBJ2-2, with D perhaps TRBD1 (6 bases). This CDR3 contains 15 residues. Germline values: CDR1 SGDLS, CDR2 YYNGEE. The germline V and J ends were trimmed by 4 bases and 6 bases, with 16 bases remaining between them.

This chain uses TRBV10-3 with TRBJ2-5, with D possibly TRBD2 on 5 matching bases. Germline CDR1 ENHRY, CDR2 SYGVKD. V was pared by 3 bases and J by 4 bases, with 12 bases between. The CDR3 is made up of 14 amino acids. In DNA form, the CDR3 reads TGTGCCATCAGTGACCCCGGGGAGACAGAGACCCAGTACTTC. It translates to CAISDPGETETQYF.

The V call is TRBV21-1, the J call TRBJ1-2. TRBV21-1 is a recognized pseudogene. The CDR3 spans 17 residues. The CDR3 coding sequence is TGTGCCAGCAGCAAGAGTGTCCATTACCTCCCTAAAAGAGGCTACACCTTC. Translating it yields CASSKSVHYLPKRGYTF.

The chain joins TRBV5-1 to TRBJ2-6; 8 bases fit TRBD1. This CDR3 comprises 19 residues. J gave up 2 bases and V 3 bases, and 13 bases lay outside the gene matches. Germline assignment: CDR1 SGHRS and CDR2 YFSETQ. CDR3 nucleotide sequence: TGCGCCAGCAGCTCACTCCTCGGACAGGGAGGAGCTGGGGCCAACGTCCTGACTTTC. Translation: CASSSLLGQGGAGANVLTF.

The chain has TRBV5-6 and TRBJ2-1; 8 bases line up with TRBD1. V gave up 1 base and J gave up 8 bases; unmatched junction bases: 5. Germline V CDR1 and CDR2: SGHDT, YYEEEE. The CDR3 totals 14 residues. Here the CDR3 DNA reads TGTGCCAGCAGCTTGAGGACAGGGTTTCATGAGCAGTTCTTC. This sequence encodes CASSLRTGFHEQFF.

This clone came up a few times. This chain uses TRBV27 with TRBJ1-1; 7 bases line up with TRBD1. Germline trimming cut 5 bases from V and 3 bases from J; bases unmatched to any gene: 9. CDR1 MNHEY and CDR2 SMNVEV come from the germline V gene (reference sequence). This CDR3 has 15 residues. CDR3 sequence: CASSPTRTGHTEAFF. CDR3 in DNA: TGTGCCAGCAGTCCGACCCGGACAGGCCACACTGAAGCTTTCTTT.

This clone was observed a handful of times. J is TRBJ2-5 and V is TRBV6-6; 7 bases map to TRBD2. The germline gives CDR1 MNHNY, CDR2 SVGAGI (reference sequence). This CDR3 comprises 14 residues. J lost 5 bases, V lost 10 bases, and 13 bases had no gene match. CDR3 sequence: CATRWGGPRETQYF. DNA of the CDR3: TGTGCCACCCGATGGGGGGGTCCCAGGGAGACCCAGTACTTC.

This clone was recorded only once. The chain uses TRBV30 and TRBJ1-2; 8 positions agree with TRBD1. Germline-derived CDR1 and CDR2 are GTSNPN and SVGIG (reference sequence). The CDR3 runs 14 residues. The V and J ends lost 4 bases and 4 bases, in that order; junction bases with no gene match: 8. The CDR3 region has the DNA TGTGCCTGGACCCCTGGACAGGGCCCCTATGGCTACACCTTC. Translation gives CAWTPGQGPYGYTF.

The V gene is TRBV11-2, the J gene TRBJ2-2; 9 bases match TRBD1. The J segment lost 3 bases and the V segment lost 8 bases, leaving 10 bases of the junction unmatched. CDR1 is SGHAT and CDR2 is FQNNGV in the germline V gene. The CDR3 consists of 16 residues. This chain's CDR3 is CASPVGTGSYTGELFF. CDR3 bases: TGTGCCAGCCCGGTAGGGACAGGGAGTTACACCGGGGAGCTGTTTTTT.

The V call is TRBV10-3, the J call TRBJ1-6; D is perhaps TRBD1 (5 bases). Trimming stripped 3 bases from V and 7 bases from J, with 10 bases between. Germline CDR1 is ENHRY and CDR2 is SYGVKD. The CDR3 runs to 14 residues. Here the CDR3 reads CAISDAAGNSPLHF. In DNA form, the CDR3 reads TGTGCCATCAGTGACGCTGCAGGGAATTCACCCCTCCACTTT.

V usage is TRBV11-2 and J usage is TRBJ2-7; no clear D gene. CDR1 and CDR2 (germline): SGHAT, FQNNGV. The germline V and J ends were trimmed by 3 bases and 2 bases, with 14 bases remaining between them. The CDR3 runs to 15 residues. The CDR3, as DNA: TGTGCCAGCAGCTTGGGCACGATGAGAACCTACGAGCAGTACTTC. It specifies CASSLGTMRTYEQYF.

This chain connects TRBV5-4 to TRBJ2-6; D is undetermined. In germline, CDR1 is SGHNT, CDR2 YYREEE (reference sequence). V lost 6 bases to trimming and J lost 2 bases, with 6 bases between them. The CDR3 is made up of 13 amino acids. CDR3: CASMSTGANVLTF. Written as DNA, the CDR3 is TGTGCCAGCATGAGTACTGGGGCCAACGTCCTGACTTTC.

This clone was counted once. Other DNA sequences from this sample encode an identical CDR3 as well. The J gene is TRBJ1-5, the V gene TRBV7-8; D is unclear. V dropped 5 bases and J dropped 1 base, with 12 bases sitting between them. CDR1 is SGHVS, CDR2 FQNEAQ, per germline. This CDR3 is built from 15 residues. The CDR3 spells CASSPGTGSNQPQHF. As DNA, the CDR3 is TGTGCCAGCAGCCCTGGTACGGGGAGCAATCAGCCCCAGCATTTT.

J is TRBJ2-7 and V is TRBV2; the match to TRBD2 covers 12 bases. Trimming removed 10 bases from V and 6 bases from J; junction bases left unmatched: 7. Per germline, CDR1 SNHLY and CDR2 FYNNEI. The length of the CDR3 is 13 residues. Here the CDR3 reads CATGTSGLSEQYF. The CDR3 DNA sequence: TGTGCCACCGGGACTAGCGGGCTTTCCGAGCAGTACTTC.